This record covers a single TCR beta chain. The entry originates in a study of blood T cell repertoires in COVID-19. In the study overall: COVID-19 samples, acute and convalescent, were from the United States, Italy and Spain. PBMCs, B-cell-depleted T cells, or T cells provided the cDNA or gDNA that made up the material.

Clones were read by immunoSEQ multiplex PCR, and TCRdb kept only the in-frame ones, dropping some. The sample carries 130,000 to 150,000 clones, about 79% recorded once. Germline CDR1 and CDR2: KGHSH and LQKENI. The CDR3 spans 18 residues. Trimming at V came to 2 bases and at J to 0 bases, leaving 9 bases not matched to a gene. Sequencing input: PBMCs or T cells enriched from blood (not recorded which). The chain is built from TRBV18 and TRBJ1-5, with 8 positions matching TRBD1. This TCR was sampled from a man aged 50-59 years who had recovered from COVID-19. CDR3 residues: CASSPKKDRGYSNQPQHF. The CDR3 region has the DNA TGTGCCAGCTCACCAAAAAAAGACAGGGGTTATAGCAATCAGCCCCAGCATTTT. Full variable domain (remainder filled in from reference TRBV18 and TRBJ1-5): NAGVMQNPRHLVRRRGQEARLRCSPMKGHSHVYWYRQLPEEGLKFMVYLQKENIIDESGMPKERFSAEFPKEGPSILRIQQVVRGDSAAYFCASSPKKDRGYSNQPQHFGDGTRLSIL.